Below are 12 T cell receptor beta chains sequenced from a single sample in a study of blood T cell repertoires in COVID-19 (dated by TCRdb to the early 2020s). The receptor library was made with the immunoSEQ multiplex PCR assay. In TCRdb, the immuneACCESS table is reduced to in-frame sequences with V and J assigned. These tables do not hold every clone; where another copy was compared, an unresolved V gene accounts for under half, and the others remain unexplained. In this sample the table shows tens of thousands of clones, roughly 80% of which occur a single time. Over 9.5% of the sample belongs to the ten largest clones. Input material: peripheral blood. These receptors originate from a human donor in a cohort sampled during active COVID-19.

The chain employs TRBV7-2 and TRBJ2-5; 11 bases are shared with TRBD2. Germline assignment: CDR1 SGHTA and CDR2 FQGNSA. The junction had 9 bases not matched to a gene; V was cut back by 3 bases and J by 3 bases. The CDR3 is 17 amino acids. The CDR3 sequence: CASSFLAGGLLKETQYF. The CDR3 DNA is TGTGCCAGCAGCTTTCTAGCGGGGGGCCTACTGAAAGAGACCCAGTACTTC.

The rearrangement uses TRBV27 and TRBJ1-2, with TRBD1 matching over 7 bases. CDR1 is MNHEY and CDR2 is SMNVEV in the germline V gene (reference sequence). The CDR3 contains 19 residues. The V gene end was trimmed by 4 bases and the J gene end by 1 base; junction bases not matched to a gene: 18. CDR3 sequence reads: CASSSQPDRAQAFNYGYTF. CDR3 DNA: TGTGCCAGCAGTTCCCAACCAGACAGGGCCCAAGCCTTTAACTATGGCTACACCTTC.

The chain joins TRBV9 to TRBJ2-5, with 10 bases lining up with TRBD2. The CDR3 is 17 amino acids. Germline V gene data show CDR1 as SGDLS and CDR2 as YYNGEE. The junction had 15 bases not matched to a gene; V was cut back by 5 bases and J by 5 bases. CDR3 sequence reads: CASSKAGLANLRETQYF. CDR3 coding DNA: TGTGCCAGCAGTAAGGCGGGACTAGCGAACCTTCGGGAGACCCAGTACTTC. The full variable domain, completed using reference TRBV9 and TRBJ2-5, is DSGVTQTPKHLITATGQRVTLRCSPRSGDLSVYWYQQSLDQGLQFLIQYYNGEERAKGNILERFSAQQFPDLHSELNLSSLELGDSALYFCASSKAGLANLRETQYFGPGTRLLVL.

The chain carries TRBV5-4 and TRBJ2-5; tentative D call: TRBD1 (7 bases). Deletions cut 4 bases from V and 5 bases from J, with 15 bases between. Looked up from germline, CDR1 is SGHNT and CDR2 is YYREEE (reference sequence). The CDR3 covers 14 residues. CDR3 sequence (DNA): TGTGCCAGCAGCCAGGGGGGTGTAGGCGAGACCCAGTACTTC. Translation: CASSQGGVGETQYF.

CDR3 DNA: TGTGCCAGCTCACCACAGGGGCCTTACTCTGGAAACACCATATATTTT. The encoded protein is CASSPQGPYSGNTIYF. V usage is TRBV18 and J usage is TRBJ1-3, with D tentatively TRBD1 (5 bases). Between the trimmed V and J ends, which lost 1 base and 0 bases, there was a span of 10 bases. Germline V CDR1 and CDR2: KGHSH, LQKENI. The CDR3 is 16 residues long.

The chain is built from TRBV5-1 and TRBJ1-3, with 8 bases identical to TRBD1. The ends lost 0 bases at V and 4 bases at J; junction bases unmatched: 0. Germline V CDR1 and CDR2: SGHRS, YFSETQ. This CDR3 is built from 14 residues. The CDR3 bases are TGCGCCAGCAGCTTGGGGACAGGGGGAAACACCATATATTTT. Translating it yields CASSLGTGGNTIYF.

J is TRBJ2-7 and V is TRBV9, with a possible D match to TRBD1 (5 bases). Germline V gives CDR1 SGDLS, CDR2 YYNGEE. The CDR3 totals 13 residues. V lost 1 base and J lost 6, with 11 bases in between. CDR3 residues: CASSVYDSSEQYF. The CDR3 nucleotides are TGTGCCAGCAGCGTATACGACAGCTCCGAGCAGTACTTC.

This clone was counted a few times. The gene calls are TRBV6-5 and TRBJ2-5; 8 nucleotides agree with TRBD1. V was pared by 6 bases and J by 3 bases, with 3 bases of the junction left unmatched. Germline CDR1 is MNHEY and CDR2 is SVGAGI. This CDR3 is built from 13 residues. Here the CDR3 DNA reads TGTGCCAGCAGCCAGGGGGCCGAAGAGACCCAGTACTTC. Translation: CASSQGAEETQYF.

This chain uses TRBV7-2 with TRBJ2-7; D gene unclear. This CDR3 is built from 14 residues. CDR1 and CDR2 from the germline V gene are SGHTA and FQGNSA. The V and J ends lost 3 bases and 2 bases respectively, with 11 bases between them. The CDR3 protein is CASSFKLGTYEQYF. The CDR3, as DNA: TGTGCCAGCAGCTTTAAGCTCGGTACCTACGAGCAGTACTTC.

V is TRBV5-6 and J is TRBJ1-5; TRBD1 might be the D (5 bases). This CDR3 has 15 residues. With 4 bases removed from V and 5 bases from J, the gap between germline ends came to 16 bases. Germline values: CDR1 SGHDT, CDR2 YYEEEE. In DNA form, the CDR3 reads TGTGCCAGCAGCGCTGGAAGCAGGGTCCATCAGCCCCAGCATTTT. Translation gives CASSAGSRVHQPQHF.

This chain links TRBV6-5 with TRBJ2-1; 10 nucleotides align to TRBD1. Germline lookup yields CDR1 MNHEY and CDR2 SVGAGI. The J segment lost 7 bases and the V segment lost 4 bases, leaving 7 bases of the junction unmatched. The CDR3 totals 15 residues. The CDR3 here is CASSWGQGTMNEQFF. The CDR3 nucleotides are TGTGCCAGCAGTTGGGGACAGGGGACAATGAATGAGCAGTTCTTC.

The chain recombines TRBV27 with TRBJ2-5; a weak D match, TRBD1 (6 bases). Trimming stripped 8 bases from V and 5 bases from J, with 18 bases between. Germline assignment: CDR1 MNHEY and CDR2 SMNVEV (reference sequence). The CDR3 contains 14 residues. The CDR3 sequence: CASAHRVEGETQYF. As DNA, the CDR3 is TGTGCCAGCGCACACAGGGTCGAGGGGGAGACCCAGTACTTC.